These 10 T cell receptor beta chains came from one sample sequenced in a study of blood T cell repertoires in COVID-19. Sequenced by immunoSEQ multiplex PCR; TCRdb stores in-frame clones only, minus some. This table holds 250,000 to 350,000 clones, 80% to 90% found once. Sequencing input: PBMCs or T cells enriched from blood (not recorded which). The receptors come from a woman under 30 who had recovered from COVID-19.

The CDR3 reads CASTGDLGGSLYNEQFF. Written as DNA, the CDR3 is TGTGCCAGCACGGGGGATCTAGGGGGCTCGTTGTACAATGAGCAGTTCTTC. V is TRBV2 and J is TRBJ2-1; TRBD1 might be the D (7 bases). Trimming pared 7 bases from V and 4 bases from J, leaving 23 bases between. Germline CDR1 SNHLY, CDR2 FYNNEI. The CDR3 extends over 17 amino acids.

This clone was recorded only once. This chain connects TRBV5-1 to TRBJ1-1; perhaps TRBD1 as D (6 bases). Germline lookup yields CDR1 SGHRS and CDR2 YFSETQ. V was clipped by 3 bases and J by 4 bases, with 16 bases between them. The CDR3 is made up of 15 amino acids. The CDR3 reads CASSWDNPRGTEAFF. The CDR3 DNA reads TGCGCCAGCAGCTGGGACAACCCTCGGGGCACTGAAGCTTTCTTT.

The chain uses TRBV6-5 and TRBJ1-4, with 9 bases matching TRBD1. The CDR3 is made up of 15 amino acids. Trimming cost V 2 bases and J 6 bases; bases outside gene matches: 4. The V gene's germline CDR1 is MNHEY and CDR2 SVGAGI. The CDR3 DNA follows: TGTGCCAGCAGTTACACAGGGGGCGCCGATGAAAAACTGTTTTTT. This encodes CASSYTGGADEKLFF.

This clone turned up a few times. The chain uses TRBV5-6 and TRBJ2-3; 8 nucleotides match TRBD1. This CDR3 is built from 16 residues. CDR1 and CDR2 from the germline V gene are SGHDT and YYEEEE. V dropped 2 bases and J dropped 3; count of bases not matched to a gene: 8. This chain's CDR3 is CASSLRSGQGTDTQYF. In DNA, the CDR3 is TGTGCCAGCAGCTTAAGGTCAGGACAGGGAACAGATACGCAGTATTTT.

This clone has a single count. The gene calls are TRBV7-2 and TRBJ2-5; tentatively, D is TRBD2 (5 bases). This CDR3 has 15 amino acids. The V end lost 2 bases, the J end lost 5 bases, and 15 bases lay between the germline ends. Germline assignment: CDR1 SGHTA and CDR2 FQGNSA. CDR3 amino acids: CASSLSPGSGETQYF. The CDR3 nucleotides read TGTGCCAGCAGCTTAAGCCCAGGATCGGGGGAGACCCAGTACTTC.

This clone has just a few counts. The chain employs TRBV29-1 and TRBJ1-2; D is possibly TRBD1 (6 bases). Trimming stripped 7 bases from V and 3 bases from J, with 12 bases between. Looked up from germline, CDR1 is SQVTM and CDR2 is ANQGSEA. The CDR3 consists of 12 residues. This CDR3 is CSAWDKYYGYTF. As DNA, the CDR3 is TGCAGCGCTTGGGACAAGTACTATGGCTACACCTTC.

V usage is TRBV6-4 and J usage is TRBJ2-1; no clear D gene. The ends were cut back, 4 bases at V and 6 bases at J, with 10 bases in the middle. Germline V gives CDR1 MRHNA, CDR2 SNTAGT. CDR3 length equals 13 residues. CDR3 coding DNA: TGTGCCAGCAGTGTAGGCGGTACCAATGAGCAGTTCTTC. Translating it yields CASSVGGTNEQFF.

The gene calls are TRBV5-1 and TRBJ1-5; 12 nucleotides agree with TRBD1. From germline, CDR1 is SGHRS and CDR2 YFSETQ. CDR3 length: 17 residues. The J segment lost 1 base and the V segment lost 4 bases, leaving 6 bases of the junction unmatched. The CDR3 is CASSPGQGAGSNQPQHF. Written as DNA, the CDR3 is TGCGCCAGCAGCCCGGGACAGGGGGCCGGAAGCAATCAGCCCCAGCATTTT. Together with reference TRBV5-1 and TRBJ1-5, the CDR3 gives the full variable domain: KAGVTQTPRYLIKTRGQQVTLSCSPISGHRSVSWYQQTPGQGLQFLFEYFSETQRNKGNFPGRFSGRQFSNSRSEMNVSTLELGDSALYLCASSPGQGAGSNQPQHFGDGTRLSIL.

The chain has TRBV12-3 or TRBV12-4 and TRBJ2-3; 7 bases match TRBD1. This CDR3 is 13 amino acids long. V gave up 6 bases and J gave up 4 bases; unmatched junction bases: 4. The CDR3 loop reads CASSIGTADTQYF. The CDR3 DNA is TGTGCCAGCAGCATCGGGACAGCAGATACGCAGTATTTT.

The chain joins TRBV29-1 to TRBJ1-2; a weak D match, TRBD1 (6 bases). V gave up 1 base and J gave up 4 bases, with 16 bases separating them. This CDR3 spans 15 amino acids. In germline, CDR1 is SQVTM, CDR2 ANQGSEA. The CDR3 sequence is CSVEGWTEDIYGYTF. DNA for the CDR3: TGCAGCGTTGAAGGGTGGACAGAGGATATCTATGGCTACACCTTC.